Detailed here is one T cell receptor (beta chain). Its matching antigen is unknown. Trimming left V 0 bases short and J 1 base short, with 13 bases between. CDR1 is SGHNT and CDR2 is YYREEE in the germline V gene (reference sequence). The CDR3 has 16 residues. Generated by immunoSEQ multiplex PCR, the TCRdb table keeps only in-frame clones and is missing some. Of approximately 44,000 clones in the sample, about 85% were seen once. This specimen belongs to a study of OX40 agonist ivuxolimab in advanced cancers. Study-level background: Subjects had a mean age of about 65 years, with a range of roughly 20 to 79; less than 90% were male. Three partial responders included one hepatocellular carcinoma patient and two cutaneous melanoma patients. Overall study findings and caveats: The study found among the lowest clonal expansion in partial responders at 0.1-3.0 mg/kg. Averaged across samples, CD8+ T cells carried more expanded clones than CD4+ did.

Here the sequenced sample was CD4+ or CD8+ T cells sorted from blood, taken in a trial of the OX40 agonist ivuxolimab. The sequence came from an adult with an advanced solid tumor such as melanoma, head and neck, liver or kidney cancer. This chain joins TRBV5-4 and TRBJ1-1, with D maybe TRBD1 (5 bases). CDR3 in DNA: TGTGCCAGCAGCTTGGGGGGGAACAGGCAGAACACTGAAGCTTTCTTT. Translating it yields CASSLGGNRQNTEAFF.